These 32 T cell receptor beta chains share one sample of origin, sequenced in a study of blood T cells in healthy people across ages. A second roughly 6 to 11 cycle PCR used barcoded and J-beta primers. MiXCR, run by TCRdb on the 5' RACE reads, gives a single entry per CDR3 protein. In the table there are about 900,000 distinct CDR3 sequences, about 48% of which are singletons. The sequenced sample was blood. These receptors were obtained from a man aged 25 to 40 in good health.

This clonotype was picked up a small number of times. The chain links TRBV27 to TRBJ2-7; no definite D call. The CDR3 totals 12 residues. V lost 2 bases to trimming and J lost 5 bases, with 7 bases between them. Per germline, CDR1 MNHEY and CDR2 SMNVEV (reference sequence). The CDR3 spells CASSLGRNEQYF. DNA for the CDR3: TGTGCCAGCAGTTTAGGTAGGAACGAGCAGTACTTC.

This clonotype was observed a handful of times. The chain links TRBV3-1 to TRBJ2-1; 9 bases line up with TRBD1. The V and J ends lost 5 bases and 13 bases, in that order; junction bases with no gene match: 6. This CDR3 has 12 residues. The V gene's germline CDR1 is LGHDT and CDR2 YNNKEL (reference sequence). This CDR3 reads CASSDRTGVQFF. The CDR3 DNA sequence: TGTGCCAGCAGCGACAGGACAGGGGTACAGTTCTTC.

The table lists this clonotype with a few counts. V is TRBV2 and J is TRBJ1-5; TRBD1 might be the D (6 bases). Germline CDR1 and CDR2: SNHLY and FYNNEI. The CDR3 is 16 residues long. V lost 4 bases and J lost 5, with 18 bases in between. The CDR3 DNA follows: TGTGCCAGCAGTGGCTTCGGGGGGGACATACATCAGCCCCAGCATTTT. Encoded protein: CASSGFGGDIHQPQHF.

In DNA, the CDR3 is TGTGCCAGCAGCTTAGTAGTTGCTAGCGGCCACTACGAGCAGTACTTC. Encoded protein: CASSLVVASGHYEQYF. J is TRBJ2-1 and V is TRBV7-2; 7 bases are shared with TRBD2. The J call may be mistaken, given a closer DNA end match to TRBJ2-7. Germline V lookup: CDR1 SGHTA, CDR2 FQGNSA. CDR3 length: 16 amino acids.

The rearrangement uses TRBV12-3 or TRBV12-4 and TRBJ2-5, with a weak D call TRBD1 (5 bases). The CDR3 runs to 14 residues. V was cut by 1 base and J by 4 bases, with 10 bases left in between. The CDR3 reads CASSLGGHGETQYF. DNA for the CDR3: TGTGCCAGCAGTTTAGGGGGCCATGGAGAGACCCAGTACTTC.

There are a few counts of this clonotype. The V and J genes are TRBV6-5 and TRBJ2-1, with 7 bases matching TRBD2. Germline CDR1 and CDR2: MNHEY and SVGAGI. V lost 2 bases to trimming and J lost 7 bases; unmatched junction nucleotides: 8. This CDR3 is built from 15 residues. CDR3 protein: CASSYVGGGENEQFF. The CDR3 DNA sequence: TGTGCCAGCAGTTACGTCGGCGGGGGAGAGAATGAGCAGTTCTTC.

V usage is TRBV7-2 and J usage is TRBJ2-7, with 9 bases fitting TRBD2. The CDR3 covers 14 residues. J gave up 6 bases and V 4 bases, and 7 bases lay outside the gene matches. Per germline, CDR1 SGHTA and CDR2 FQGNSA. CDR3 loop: CASSWRTSEFEQYF. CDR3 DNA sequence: TGTGCCAGCAGCTGGCGGACTAGCGAATTCGAGCAGTACTTC.

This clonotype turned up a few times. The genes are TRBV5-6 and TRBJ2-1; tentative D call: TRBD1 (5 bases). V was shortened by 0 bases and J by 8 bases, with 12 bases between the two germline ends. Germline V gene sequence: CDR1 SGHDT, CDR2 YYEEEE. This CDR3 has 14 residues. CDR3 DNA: TGTGCCAGCAGCTTGGCGCAGGGAATCGATGAGCAGTTCTTC. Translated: CASSLAQGIDEQFF.

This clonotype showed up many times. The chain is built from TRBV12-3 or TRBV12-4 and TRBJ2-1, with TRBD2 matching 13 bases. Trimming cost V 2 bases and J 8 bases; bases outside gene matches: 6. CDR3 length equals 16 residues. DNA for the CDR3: TGTGCCAGCAGTTTAACTAGCGGGGGGGCTGTGGATGAGCAGTTCTTC. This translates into CASSLTSGGAVDEQFF.

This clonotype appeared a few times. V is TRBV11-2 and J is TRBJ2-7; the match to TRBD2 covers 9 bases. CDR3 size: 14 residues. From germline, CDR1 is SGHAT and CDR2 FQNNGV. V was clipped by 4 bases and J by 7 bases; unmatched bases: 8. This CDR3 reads CASSSSGARGEQYF. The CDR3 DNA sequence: TGTGCCAGCAGCTCTAGCGGGGCCAGGGGAGAGCAGTACTTC.

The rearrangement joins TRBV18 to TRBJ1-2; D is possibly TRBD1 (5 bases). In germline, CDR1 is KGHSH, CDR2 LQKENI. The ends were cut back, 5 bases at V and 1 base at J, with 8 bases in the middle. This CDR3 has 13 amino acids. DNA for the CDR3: TGTGCCAGCTCAACGGGACGTAACTATGGCTACACCTTC. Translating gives CASSTGRNYGYTF.

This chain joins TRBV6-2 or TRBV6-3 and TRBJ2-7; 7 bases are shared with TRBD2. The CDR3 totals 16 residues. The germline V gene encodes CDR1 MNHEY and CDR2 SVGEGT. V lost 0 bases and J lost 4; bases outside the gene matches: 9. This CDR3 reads CASSYSNRKRGYEQYF. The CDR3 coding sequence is TGTGCCAGCAGTTACTCGAATCGCAAGCGGGGATACGAGCAGTACTTC.

CDR3 nucleotide sequence: TGTGCCAGCAGTTGGGGTCCCGGGGGAAAACTGTTTTTT. Its protein is CASSWGPGGKLFF. This sequence joins TRBV27 and TRBJ1-4; TRBD1 might be the D (5 bases). From germline, CDR1 is MNHEY and CDR2 SMNVEV (reference sequence). The CDR3 spans 13 residues. The ends were cut back, 4 bases at V and 10 bases at J, with 13 bases in the middle.

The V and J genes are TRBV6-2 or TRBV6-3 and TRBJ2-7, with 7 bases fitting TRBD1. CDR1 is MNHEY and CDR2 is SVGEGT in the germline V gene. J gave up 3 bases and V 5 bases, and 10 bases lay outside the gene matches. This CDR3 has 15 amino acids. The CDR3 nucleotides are TGTGCCAGCAGTCATCGACAGGGTGGGGGCTACGAGCAGTACTTC. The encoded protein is CASSHRQGGGYEQYF.

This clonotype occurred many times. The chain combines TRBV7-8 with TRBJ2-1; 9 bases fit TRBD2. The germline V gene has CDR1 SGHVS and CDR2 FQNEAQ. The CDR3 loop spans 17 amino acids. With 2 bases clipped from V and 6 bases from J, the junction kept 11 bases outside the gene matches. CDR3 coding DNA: TGTGCCAGCAGCTTAAAGGTTGGGCGGGGGGGCCTCAATGAGCAGTTCTTC. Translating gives CASSLKVGRGGLNEQFF.

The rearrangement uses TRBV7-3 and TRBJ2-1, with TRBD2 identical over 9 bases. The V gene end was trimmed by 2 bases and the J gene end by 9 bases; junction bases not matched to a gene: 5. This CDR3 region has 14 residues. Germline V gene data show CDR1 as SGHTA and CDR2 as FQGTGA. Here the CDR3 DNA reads TGTGCCAGCAGCTTAGGTGGCGGGGGGGGTGAGCAGTTCTTC. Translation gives CASSLGGGGGEQFF.

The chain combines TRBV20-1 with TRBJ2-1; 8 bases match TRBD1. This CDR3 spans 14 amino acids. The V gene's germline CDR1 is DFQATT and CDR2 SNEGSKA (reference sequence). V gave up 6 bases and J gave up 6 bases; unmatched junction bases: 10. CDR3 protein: CSASNRGTGNEQFF. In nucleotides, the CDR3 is TGCAGTGCCTCAAACAGGGGGACGGGCAATGAGCAGTTCTTC.

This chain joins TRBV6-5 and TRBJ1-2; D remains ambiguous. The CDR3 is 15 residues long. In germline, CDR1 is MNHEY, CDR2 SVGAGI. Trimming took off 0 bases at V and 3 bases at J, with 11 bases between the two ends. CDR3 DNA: TGTGCCAGCAGTTACTCGAGACACCAGTACTATGGCTACACCTTC. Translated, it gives CASSYSRHQYYGYTF.

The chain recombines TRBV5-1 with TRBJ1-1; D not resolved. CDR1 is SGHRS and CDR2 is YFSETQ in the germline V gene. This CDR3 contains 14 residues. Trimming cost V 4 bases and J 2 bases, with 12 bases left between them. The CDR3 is CASSRGEINTEAFF. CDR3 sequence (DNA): TGCGCCAGCAGCAGAGGAGAGATAAACACTGAAGCTTTCTTT. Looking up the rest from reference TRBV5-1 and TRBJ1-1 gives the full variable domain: KAGVTQTPRYLIKTRGQQVTLSCSPISGHRSVSWYQQTPGQGLQFLFEYFSETQRNKGNFPGRFSGRQFSNSRSEMNVSTLELGDSALYLCASSRGEINTEAFFGQGTRLTVV.

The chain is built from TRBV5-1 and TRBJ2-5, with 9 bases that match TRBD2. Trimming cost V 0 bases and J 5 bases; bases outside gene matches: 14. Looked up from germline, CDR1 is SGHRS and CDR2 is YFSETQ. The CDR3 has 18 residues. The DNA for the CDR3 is TGCGCCAGCAGCTTGGCCGTAGCGGGGGCCTTCTCGGGGGAGACCCAGTACTTC. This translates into CASSLAVAGAFSGETQYF.

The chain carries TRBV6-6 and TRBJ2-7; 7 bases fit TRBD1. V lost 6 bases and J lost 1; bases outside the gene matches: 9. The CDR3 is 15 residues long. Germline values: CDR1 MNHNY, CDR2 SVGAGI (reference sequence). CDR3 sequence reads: CASSRDSPTSYEQYF. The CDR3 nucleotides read TGTGCCAGCAGCCGGGACAGTCCAACTTCCTACGAGCAGTACTTC.

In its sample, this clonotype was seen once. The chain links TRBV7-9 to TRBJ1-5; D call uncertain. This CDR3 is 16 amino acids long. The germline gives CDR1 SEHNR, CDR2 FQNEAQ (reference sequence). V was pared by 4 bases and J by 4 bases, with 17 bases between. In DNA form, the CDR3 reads TGTGCCAGCAGCTCCGACGCCACAGTGGGGAATCAGCCCCAGCATTTT. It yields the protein CASSSDATVGNQPQHF.

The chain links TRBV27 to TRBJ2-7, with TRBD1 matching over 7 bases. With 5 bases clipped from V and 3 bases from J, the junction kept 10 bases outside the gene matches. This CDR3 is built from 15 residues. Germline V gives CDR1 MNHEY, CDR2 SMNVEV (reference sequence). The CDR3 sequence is CASSPPGTEDYEQYF. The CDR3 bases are TGTGCCAGCAGTCCTCCCGGGACAGAGGACTACGAGCAGTACTTC.

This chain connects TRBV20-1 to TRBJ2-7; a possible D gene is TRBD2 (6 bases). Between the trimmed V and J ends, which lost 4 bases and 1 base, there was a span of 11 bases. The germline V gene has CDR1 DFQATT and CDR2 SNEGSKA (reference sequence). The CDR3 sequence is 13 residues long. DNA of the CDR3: TGCAGTGCTACCCCGGACTATTCCTACGAGCAGTACTTC. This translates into CSATPDYSYEQYF.

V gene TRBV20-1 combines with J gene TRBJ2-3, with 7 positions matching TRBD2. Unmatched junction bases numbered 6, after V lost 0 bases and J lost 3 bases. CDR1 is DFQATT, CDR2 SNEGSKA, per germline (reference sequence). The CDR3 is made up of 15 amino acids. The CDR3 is CSARDPWRETDTQYF. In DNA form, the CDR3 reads TGCAGTGCTAGAGATCCCTGGCGGGAGACAGATACGCAGTATTTT.

The CDR3 DNA is TGCGCCAGCAGCCAACTTGGCACAGGGATGGGGGGCTACACCTTC. It codes for CASSQLGTGMGGYTF. V and J are TRBV4-1 and TRBJ1-2; D might be TRBD1 (6 bases). V was cut by 2 bases and J by 8 bases, with 18 bases left in between. The CDR3 runs to 15 residues. Looked up from germline, CDR1 is MGHRA and CDR2 is YSYEKL.

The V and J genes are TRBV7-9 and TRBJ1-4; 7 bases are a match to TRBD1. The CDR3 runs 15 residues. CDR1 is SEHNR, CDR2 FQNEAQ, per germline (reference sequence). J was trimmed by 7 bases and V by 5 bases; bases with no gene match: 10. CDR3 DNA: TGTGCCAGCAGCCCTCAGGGGGTACGAGGTGAAAAACTGTTTTTT. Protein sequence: CASSPQGVRGEKLFF.

DNA for the CDR3: TGTGCCAGCCATAGGACAGTCAATCAGCCCCAGCATTTT. Translating it yields CASHRTVNQPQHF. The chain joins TRBV28 to TRBJ1-5; D might be TRBD1 (6 bases). V lost 8 bases and J lost 3, with 11 bases in between. This CDR3 is 13 amino acids long. Germline V gene sequence: CDR1 MDHEN, CDR2 SYDVKM.

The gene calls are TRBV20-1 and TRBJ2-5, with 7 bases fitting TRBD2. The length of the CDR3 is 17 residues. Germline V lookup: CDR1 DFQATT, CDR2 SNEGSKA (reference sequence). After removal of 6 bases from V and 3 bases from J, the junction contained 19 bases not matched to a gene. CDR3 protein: CSALPVLATKLEETQYF. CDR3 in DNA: TGCAGTGCCTTACCCGTACTAGCGACTAAGCTAGAAGAGACCCAGTACTTC.

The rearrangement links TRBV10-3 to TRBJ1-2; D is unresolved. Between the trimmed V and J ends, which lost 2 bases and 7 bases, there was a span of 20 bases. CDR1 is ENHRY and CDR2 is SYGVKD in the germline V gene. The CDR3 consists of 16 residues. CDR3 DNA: TGTGCCATCAGTGAGAATGGAGGAGGGTATTTGGGTGGCTACACCTTC. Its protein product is CAISENGGGYLGGYTF.

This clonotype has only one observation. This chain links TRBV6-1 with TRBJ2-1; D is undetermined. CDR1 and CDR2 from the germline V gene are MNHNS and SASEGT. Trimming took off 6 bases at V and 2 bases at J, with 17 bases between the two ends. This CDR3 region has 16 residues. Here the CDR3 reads CASSGVGSLTYNEQFF. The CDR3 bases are TGTGCCAGCAGCGGCGTAGGGTCCTTGACCTACAATGAGCAGTTCTTC.

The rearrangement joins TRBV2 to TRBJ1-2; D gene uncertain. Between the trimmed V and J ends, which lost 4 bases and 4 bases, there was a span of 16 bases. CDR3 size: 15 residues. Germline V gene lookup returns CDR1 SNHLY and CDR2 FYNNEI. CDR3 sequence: CASSASGDSSYGYTF. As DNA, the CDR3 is TGTGCCAGCAGTGCTTCCGGGGATAGTAGCTATGGCTACACCTTC.